These 5 T cell receptor beta chains share one sample of origin, sequenced in a study of cytomegalovirus exposure and HLA in healthy donors. Vbeta (60) and Jbeta (13) primers were used in the PCR. The method was immunoSEQ multiplex PCR; TCRdb's version includes in-frame clones alone and lacks a portion of them. The repertoire holds approximately 200,000 clones, with more than 75% as singletons. Sequenced input: PBMCs. All receptors come from a human donor in good health.

This clone was observed a handful of times. The gene calls are TRBV6-6 and TRBJ2-2; D might be TRBD1 (5 bases). Germline CDR1 is MNHNY and CDR2 is SVGAGI (reference sequence). The CDR3 extends over 13 amino acids. Deletions cut 2 bases from V and 6 bases from J, with 7 bases between. CDR3 loop: CASSYQGAGELFF. CDR3 sequence (DNA): TGTGCCAGCAGTTACCAGGGTGCCGGGGAGCTGTTTTTT.

The rearrangement links TRBV4-2 to TRBJ2-1; TRBD2 matches 7 bases. V lost 1 base, J lost 6 bases, and 9 bases stayed unmatched. The CDR3 is 16 residues long. Germline V gene data show CDR1 as LGHNA and CDR2 as YNFKEQ. The CDR3 protein is CASSQVAGTMFNEQFF. The DNA of the CDR3 is TGTGCCAGCAGCCAAGTAGCTGGGACTATGTTCAATGAGCAGTTCTTC.

The chain uses TRBV27 and TRBJ2-2, with D perhaps TRBD1 (5 bases). V gave up 4 bases and J gave up 6 bases, with 12 bases separating them. Germline V CDR1 and CDR2: MNHEY, SMNVEV (reference sequence). The CDR3 sequence is 14 residues long. The CDR3 DNA follows: TGTGCCAGCAGTTCCAGGGTTTGGGCCGGGGAGCTGTTTTTT. Its protein product is CASSSRVWAGELFF.

The rearrangement uses TRBV7-3 and TRBJ2-1; 13 bases map to TRBD2. J was trimmed by 7 bases and V by 2 bases; bases with no gene match: 20. The CDR3 covers 21 residues. From germline, CDR1 is SGHTA and CDR2 FQGTGA. The CDR3 loop is CASSLSGGLAGDPKLFNEQFF. CDR3 DNA: TGTGCCAGCAGCTTATCGGGTGGACTAGCGGGAGACCCGAAGCTATTTAATGAGCAGTTCTTC. The full variable domain, its missing parts supplied by reference TRBV7-3 and TRBJ2-1, is GAGVSQTPSNKVTEKGKYVELRCDPISGHTALYWYRQSLGQGPEFLIYFQGTGAADDSGLPNDRFFAVRPEGSVSTLKIQRTERGDSAVYLCASSLSGGLAGDPKLFNEQFFGPGTRLTVL.

This clone was observed a handful of times. The rearrangement uses TRBV7-3 and TRBJ2-7; tentative D call: TRBD2 (6 bases). From germline, CDR1 is SGHTA and CDR2 FQGTGA. Between the trimmed V and J ends, which lost 4 bases and 5 bases, there was a span of 21 bases. The CDR3 covers 16 residues. CDR3 residues: CASSSPPSGAVDEQYF. CDR3 in DNA: TGTGCCAGCAGCTCGCCCCCGTCGGGAGCCGTCGACGAGCAGTACTTC.